This entry describes one T cell receptor (beta chain). Its target antigen remains unknown. The input lacks base qualities; no much larger clone sits a single base away. The data were taken from a study of technical replicates of blood from a handful of donors (dated by TCRdb to the late 2010s). From its cysteine to its phenylalanine, the CDR3 spans 15 amino acids. The kept DNA is CDR3 alone, 45 bases in frame from the first base. After removal of 4 bases from V and 1 base from J, the junction retains 7 bases not matched to a gene. The germline V gene provides CDR1 SGHRS and CDR2 YFSETQ. The library was produced with the immunoSEQ multiplex PCR assay. What TCRdb holds here is the immuneACCESS table cut down to in-frame rearrangements. Part of the clones is not present; checked against another copy, under half of the missing clones reflect an unresolved V gene, and the others are unexplained. In all, the sample holds 74,000 or so clones, and 95% to 97% of those were seen once. Jointly, the top ten make up roughly 0.34% of the sample.

The material sequenced was T cells isolated from PBMCs. This receptor chain uses TRBV5-1 and TRBJ1-2, with 7 central nucleotides matching TRBD1. The source is a human donor in good health. The DNA is TGCGCCAGCAGCAGATCAGGACAGGATAACTATGGCTACACCTTC. This translates into CASSRSGQDNYGYTF.